One and the same sample provided the 8 T cell receptor beta chains below, sequenced in a study of T-cell reconstitution after alpha-beta-depleted transplantation in children. Preparation of the TCRbeta library involved a method that used unique molecular identifiers. Each CDR3 protein gets one entry after TCRdb re-called the PCR reads with MiXCR. The profile shows 900,000 or so distinct CDR3 sequences, 15% to 20% of them singletons. This specimen was PBMCs, mostly from graft donor cells, taken 360 days after TCRalphabeta/CD19-depleted stem cell transplant. Receptors originate from a male patient between 10 and 17 years old who had a stem cell transplant for acute lymphoblastic leukemia, so the T cells may come from the graft donor.

The chain's CDR3 is CASSSRTGVIGEQYF. The CDR3 DNA sequence: TGTGCCAGCAGCTCCCGGACAGGGGTGATCGGCGAGCAGTACTTC. The chain links TRBV12-3 or TRBV12-4 to TRBJ2-7; 9 nucleotides line up with TRBD1. V shed 6 bases, J shed 6 bases, and the junction held 12 bases outside the gene matches. The CDR3 contains 15 residues.

The gene calls are TRBV18 and TRBJ1-2; tentatively, D is TRBD1 (5 bases). Germline V gene data show CDR1 as KGHSH and CDR2 as LQKENI. This CDR3 spans 12 amino acids. The V gene lost 6 bases and the J gene lost 4 bases, with 9 bases spanning the gap. The CDR3 sequence: CASSGVSYGYTF. CDR3 sequence (DNA): TGTGCCAGCTCGGGGGTTAGCTATGGCTACACCTTC. Using reference TRBV18 and TRBJ1-2 for the parts outside the CDR3, the full variable domain is NAGVMQNPRHLVRRRGQEARLRCSPMKGHSHVYWYRQLPEEGLKFMVYLQKENIIDESGMPKERFSAEFPKEGPSILRIQQVVRGDSAAYFCASSGVSYGYTFGSGTRLTVV.

The CDR3 DNA reads as TGTGCCAGCAGAGAGCGCCCGGACGATTTCGGAGAGACCCAGTACTTC. Translating it yields CASRERPDDFGETQYF. This rearrangement joins TRBV7-8 to TRBJ2-5; D unresolved. The ends were cut back, 6 bases at V and 4 bases at J, with 21 bases in the middle. From germline, CDR1 is SGHVS and CDR2 FQNEAQ. The CDR3 has 16 residues.

V and J are TRBV5-6 and TRBJ2-3, with 8 nucleotides matching TRBD2. V shed 3 bases, J shed 5 bases, and the junction held 5 bases outside the gene matches. Germline V gene data show CDR1 as SGHDT and CDR2 as YYEEEE. The CDR3 is 14 residues long. DNA of the CDR3: TGTGCCAGCAGCTCTAGCGGGTGGAAAGATACGCAGTATTTT. Protein product: CASSSSGWKDTQYF.

This clonotype was counted a few times. The chain joins TRBV9 to TRBJ1-1; D ambiguous. V was shortened by 2 bases and J by 2 bases, with 7 bases between the two germline ends. In germline, CDR1 is SGDLS, CDR2 YYNGEE. The CDR3 is 13 residues long. The CDR3 DNA reads as TGTGCCAGCAGCGTCCCTGGAAACACTGAAGCTTTCTTT. This gives the protein CASSVPGNTEAFF.

V gene TRBV11-2 combines with J gene TRBJ2-3; 8 positions match TRBD2. CDR3 size: 16 residues. With 0 bases clipped from V and 1 base from J, the junction kept 3 bases outside the gene matches. Germline values: CDR1 SGHAT, CDR2 FQNNGV. CDR3 DNA sequence: TGTGCCAGCAGCTTAGACTGGCGGGAGGGCACAGATACGCAGTATTTT. Translation gives CASSLDWREGTDTQYF.

In its sample, this clonotype was seen a few times. This CDR3 reads CASSSPHRANTEAFF. The CDR3 coding sequence is TGTGCCAGCAGCTCCCCCCATAGGGCGAACACTGAAGCTTTCTTT. V and J are TRBV7-9 and TRBJ1-1; no firm D call. The V end was cut by 4 bases, the J end by 1 base, with 13 bases between. The germline V gene encodes CDR1 SEHNR and CDR2 FQNEAQ (reference sequence). The CDR3 extends over 15 amino acids.

This clonotype was observed a handful of times. V gene TRBV12-3 or TRBV12-4 combines with J gene TRBJ2-1; 8 nucleotides agree with TRBD2. The CDR3 runs 18 residues. The J segment lost 0 bases and the V segment lost 5 bases, leaving 12 bases of the junction unmatched. CDR3 region: CASSRLTGRVSSYNEQFF. In DNA, the CDR3 is TGTGCCAGCAGTCGACTTACCGGGAGGGTAAGCTCCTACAATGAGCAGTTCTTC.